The clone carrying this T cell receptor beta chain is labeled as medium-sized. These data are taken from a study of pediatric ulcerative colitis. Some clones are missing from TCRdb's copy, which holds only in-frame ones; the method was immunoSEQ multiplex PCR. The table has roughly 64,000 clones, approximately 87% seen once; the top ten hold about 3.5%. V gave up 4 bases and J gave up 1 base, with 12 bases separating them. The CDR3 covers 14 residues. Germline CDR1 is GTSNPN and CDR2 is SVGIG (reference sequence). J is TRBJ2-3 and V is TRBV30, with a possible D match to TRBD2 (5 bases). Material: blood. This clonotype was sampled from a boy younger than 18 with severe ulcerative colitis. The CDR3 sequence: CAWTTLGGTDTQYF. The CDR3 DNA sequence: TGTGCCTGGACTACTCTCGGGGGCACAGATACGCAGTATTTT.